This TCR beta chain derives from a study of vaccination effects on CD4 cells after COVID-19. The V end was cut by 5 bases, the J end by 11 bases, with 10 bases between. The V gene's germline CDR1 is MNHNY and CDR2 SVGAGI (reference sequence). The CDR3 extends over 11 amino acids. Libraries were prepared by immunoSEQ multiplex PCR; TCRdb keeps only in-frame clonotypes and omits some of them. This sample yields 68,000 or so clones, of which approximately 80% are seen a single time; 12% belongs to the top ten. The sample holds a few counts of this clone. Its antigen is as yet unknown. Antigen-specific CD4+ T cells expanded by the ViraFEST assay with viral peptide pools were then sequenced. Around day 10 of culture, CD4+ T cells were separated out. Vaccinated participants had no history of SARS-CoV-2 infection and tested negative for nucleocapsid antibodies. Half-medium changes using IL-2 medium occurred on days 3 and 7.

The rearrangement links TRBV6-6 to TRBJ1-5; D is unclear. Sequencing used CD4+ T cells from PBMCs cultured with SARS-CoV-2 spike peptides, obtained before COVID-19 vaccination. The TCR was taken from a human donor who received a COVID-19 vaccine. Here the CDR3 DNA reads TGTGCCAGCAGTCGACAATCTTCCCAGCATTTT. Residues: CASSRQSSQHF.